This T cell receptor (beta chain) originates from a study of blood T cell repertoires in COVID-19. Study-level information: The United States, Italy and Spain provided the acute and convalescent COVID-19 samples. Nucleic acid was either cDNA or gDNA, and it came from T cells, B-cell-depleted T cells, or PBMCs.

Repertoires were generated with immunoSEQ multiplex PCR, while TCRdb's copy carries only in-frame clones and drops some. Counted here are under 75,000 clones, about 91% occurring once; the ten biggest clones make up around 4.6%. V lost 6 bases to trimming and J lost 3 bases; unmatched junction nucleotides: 8. CDR3 length: 17 residues. The V gene's germline CDR1 is ENHRY and CDR2 SYGVKD. The receptor's source is a man in his fifties with active COVID-19. V is TRBV10-3 and J is TRBJ2-2, with 12 bases matching TRBD2. The sample was peripheral blood. The CDR3 nucleotides read TGTGCCATCAGCCCTAGCGGGGGGGCCGCCTACACCGGGGAGCTGTTTTTT. This sequence encodes CAISPSGGAAYTGELFF.